This is a list of T cell receptor beta chains from one sample in a study of CD8+ T cells in alopecia areata. Sequencing was performed with immunoSEQ multiplex PCR; in TCRdb, only in-frame clones are kept and a portion is missing. The data show about 150,000 clones, with around half seen just once and roughly a fifth held by the top ten. Sequencing was performed on CD8+ T cells sorted from blood, taken at week 0. Receptors originate from a human donor with alopecia areata. CDR3s include the opening cysteine and the closing phenylalanine or tryptophan. D genes are given only for firm matches. A clone size is listed for some rows: how often the clone was seen (once, few, many), or a class if it is expanded.

len | j_gene | v_gene | d_gene | abundance | CDR3aa | CDR3nt
16 | TRBJ1-1 | TRBV30 | . | . | CAWSGLGEGKTTEAFF | TGTGCCTGGAGCGGATTGGGTGAAGGGAAAACGACTGAAGCTTTCTTT
13 | TRBJ2-7 | TRBV30 | . | few | CAWSPNGAYEQYF | TGTGCCTGGAGTCCAAACGGTGCCTACGAGCAGTACTTC
12 | TRBJ2-5 | TRBV5-6 | . | . | CATGALGETQYF | TGTGCCACTGGGGCATTGGGGGAGACCCAGTACTTC
13 | TRBJ2-7 | TRBV29-1 | . | . | CSVEEGTPYEQYF | TGCAGCGTTGAAGAAGGGACTCCCTACGAGCAGTACTTC
13 | TRBJ1-5 | TRBV6-5 | . | once | CASSPDFAQPQHF | TGTGCCAGCAGTCCCGATTTTGCTCAGCCCCAGCATTTT
8 | TRBJ1-1 | TRBV29-1 | . | . | CSVGRAFF | TGCAGCGTTGGTCGAGCTTTCTTT
15 | TRBJ2-1 | TRBV19 | . | . | CASSIEGLGYNEQFF | TGTGCCAGTAGTATTGAGGGGCTTGGTTACAATGAGCAGTTCTTC
14 | TRBJ1-5 | TRBV19 | . | . | CASRIRDSNQPQHF | TGTGCCAGTAGAATACGAGACAGTAATCAGCCCCAGCATTTT
13 | TRBJ2-1 | TRBV25-1 | . | few | CASKREGSNEQFF | TGTGCCAGCAAGAGGGAAGGGTCAAATGAGCAGTTCTTC
13 | TRBJ2-7 | TRBV10-2 | . | . | CATAEDRNYEQYF | TGCGCCACCGCGGAAGACAGGAACTACGAGCAGTACTTC
17 | TRBJ1-2 | TRBV5-1 | TRBD1 | . | CASRPRGTGGGSYGYTF | TGCGCCAGCAGACCCCGAGGTACAGGGGGCGGATCCTATGGCTACACCTTC
14 | TRBJ1-1 | TRBV5-1 | . | . | CASSLSNGQLGAFF | TGCGCCAGCAGCCTGTCGAATGGACAGCTTGGGGCTTTCTTT
14 | TRBJ1-5 | TRBV7-2 | . | few | CASSLGGAGQPQHF | TGTGCCAGCAGCTTGGGGGGGGCCGGTCAGCCCCAGCATTTT
15 | TRBJ1-6 | TRBV6-5 | . | . | CASSYSGTRGSPLHF | TGTGCCAGCAGTTATTCCGGGACCCGCGGGTCACCCCTCCACTTT
14 | TRBJ1-5 | TRBV6-1 | . | . | CASIPRQADQPQHF | TGTGCCAGCATCCCTCGACAGGCCGATCAGCCCCAGCATTTT
17 | TRBJ1-1 | TRBV6-4 | . | . | CASSLVLGREGPRRAFF | TGTGCCAGCAGTTTAGTTTTGGGCCGGGAGGGTCCTCGGCGGGCTTTCTTT
15 | TRBJ1-6 | TRBV6-5 | . | . | CASTTPGSRGSPLHF | TGTGCCAGCACCACACCGGGATCGAGGGGTTCACCCCTCCACTTT
14 | TRBJ1-1 | TRBV30 | TRBD1 | few | CAWKLDRVETEAFF | TGTGCCTGGAAGCTTGACAGGGTAGAAACTGAAGCTTTCTTT
14 | TRBJ2-3 | TRBV25-1 | TRBD2 | . | CASSLRGGTDTQYF | TGTGCCAGCAGTCTACGGGGGGGCACAGATACGCAGTATTTT
13 | TRBJ2-1 | TRBV5-1 | . | . | CASSLVRGSEQFF | TGCGCCAGCAGCTTGGTTAGGGGTAGTGAGCAGTTCTTC
15 | TRBJ2-3 | TRBV7-3 | . | few | CASSQQVGATDTQYF | TGTGCCAGCAGCCAACAGGTGGGGGCCACAGATACGCAGTATTTT
10 | TRBJ2-3 | TRBV7-9 | . | . | CASSTDTQYF | TGTGCCAGCTCCACAGATACGCAGTATTTT
15 | TRBJ2-1 | TRBV28 | . | few | CASSRRKTPYNEQFF | TGTGCCAGCAGTCGCCGGAAAACCCCCTACAATGAGCAGTTCTTC
17 | TRBJ1-1 | TRBV4-3 | TRBD1 | . | CASSQESRTGMNTEAFF | TGCGCCAGCAGCCAAGAATCCCGGACAGGGATGAACACTGAAGCTTTCTTT
14 | TRBJ2-1 | TRBV7-9 | . | . | CASSTSSGDNEQFF | TGTGCCAGCAGCACAAGTTCGGGGGACAATGAGCAGTTCTTC
14 | TRBJ1-5 | TRBV5-6 | . | . | CASSLLMGNQPQHF | TGTGCCAGCAGCTTGCTGATGGGCAATCAGCCCCAGCATTTT
10 | TRBJ2-5 | TRBV7-6 | . | . | CASSLDTQYF | TGTGCCAGCAGCTTAGACACCCAGTACTTC
12 | TRBJ2-7 | TRBV25-1 | . | few | CASSEGAYEQYF | TGTGCCAGCAGTGAAGGAGCCTACGAGCAGTACTTC
13 | TRBJ1-2 | TRBV2 | . | . | CASGLGGGNGYTF | TGTGCCAGCGGCCTCGGCGGAGGGAATGGCTACACCTTC
15 | TRBJ1-2 | TRBV19 | . | few | CASSIEWGWLYGYTF | TGTGCCAGTAGTATTGAATGGGGCTGGCTCTATGGCTACACCTTC
12 | TRBJ1-1 | TRBV25-1 | . | few | CASSEGYTEAFF | TGTGCCAGCAGTGAGGGTTATACTGAAGCTTTCTTT
16 | TRBJ1-2 | TRBV13 | . | few | CASSHLPTGSNYGYTF | TGTGCCAGCAGCCATCTCCCCACCGGCAGTAACTATGGCTACACCTTC
14 | TRBJ2-5 | TRBV9 | TRBD1 | . | CASSTPDRAETQYF | TGTGCCAGCAGCACCCCGGACAGGGCAGAGACCCAGTACTTC
12 | TRBJ1-2 | TRBV29-1 | . | . | CSVEAEGYGYTF | TGCAGCGTTGAGGCAGAAGGATATGGCTACACCTTC
14 | TRBJ2-2 | TRBV4-3 | . | . | CASSQVQETGELFF | TGCGCCAGCAGCCAAGTACAAGAGACCGGGGAGCTGTTTTTT
14 | TRBJ2-5 | TRBV9 | . | few | CASSGSSFRETQYF | TGTGCCAGCAGCGGATCTAGTTTTCGGGAGACCCAGTACTTC
13 | TRBJ1-1 | TRBV9 | . | few | CASSAWGNTEAFF | TGTGCCAGCAGCGCCTGGGGGAACACTGAAGCTTTCTTT
15 | TRBJ1-1 | TRBV7-9 | . | . | CASSPVRALNTEAFF | TGTGCCAGCAGCCCAGTCAGGGCGCTGAACACTGAAGCTTTCTTT
13 | TRBJ1-2 | TRBV2 | . | . | CASKSAGNYGYTF | TGTGCCAGTAAATCCGCAGGGAACTATGGCTACACCTTC
12 | TRBJ2-1 | TRBV9 | . | few | CASSLGAKEQFF | TGTGCCAGCAGCCTTGGGGCTAAAGAGCAGTTCTTC
17 | TRBJ2-3 | TRBV5-1 | . | few | CASSKSIDGASTDTQYF | TGCGCCAGCAGCAAAAGCATTGACGGAGCTAGCACAGATACGCAGTATTTT
13 | TRBJ1-1 | TRBV5-6 | . | few | CASSLVGSREAFF | TGTGCCAGCAGCTTGGTTGGTTCTAGGGAAGCTTTCTTT